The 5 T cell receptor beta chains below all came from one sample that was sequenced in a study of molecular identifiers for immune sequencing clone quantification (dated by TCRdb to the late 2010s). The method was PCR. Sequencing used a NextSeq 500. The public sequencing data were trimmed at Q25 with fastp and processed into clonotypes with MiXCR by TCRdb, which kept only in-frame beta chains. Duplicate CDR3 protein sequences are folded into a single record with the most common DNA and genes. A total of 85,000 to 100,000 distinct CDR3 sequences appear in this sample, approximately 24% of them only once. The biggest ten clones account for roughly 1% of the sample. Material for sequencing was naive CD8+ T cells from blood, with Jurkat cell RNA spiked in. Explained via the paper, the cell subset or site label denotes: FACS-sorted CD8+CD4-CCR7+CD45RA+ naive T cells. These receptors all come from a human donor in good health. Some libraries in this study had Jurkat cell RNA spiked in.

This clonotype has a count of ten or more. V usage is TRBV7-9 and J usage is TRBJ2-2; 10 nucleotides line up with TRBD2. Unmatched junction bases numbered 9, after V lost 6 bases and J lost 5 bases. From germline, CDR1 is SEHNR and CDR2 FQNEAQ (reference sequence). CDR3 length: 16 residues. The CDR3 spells CASSTTSGERTGELFF. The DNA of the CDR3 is TGTGCCAGCAGTACCACTAGCGGGGAACGGACCGGGGAGCTGTTTTTT.

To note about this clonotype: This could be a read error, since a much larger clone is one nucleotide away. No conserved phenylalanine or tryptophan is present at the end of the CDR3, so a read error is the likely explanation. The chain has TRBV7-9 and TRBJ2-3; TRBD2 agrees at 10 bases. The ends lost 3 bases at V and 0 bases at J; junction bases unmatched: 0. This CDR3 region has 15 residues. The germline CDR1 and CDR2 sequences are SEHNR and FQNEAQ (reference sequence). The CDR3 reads CASSLTSGSTDTQYS. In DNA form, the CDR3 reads TGTGCCAGCAGCTTGACTAGCGGGAGCACAGATACGCAGTATTCT.

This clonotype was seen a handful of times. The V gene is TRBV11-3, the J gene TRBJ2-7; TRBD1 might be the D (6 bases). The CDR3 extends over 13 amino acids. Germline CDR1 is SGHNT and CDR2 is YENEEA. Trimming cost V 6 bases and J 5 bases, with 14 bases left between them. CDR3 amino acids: CASRATGSNEQYF. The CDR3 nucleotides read TGTGCCAGCAGAGCCACAGGGAGCAACGAGCAGTACTTC.

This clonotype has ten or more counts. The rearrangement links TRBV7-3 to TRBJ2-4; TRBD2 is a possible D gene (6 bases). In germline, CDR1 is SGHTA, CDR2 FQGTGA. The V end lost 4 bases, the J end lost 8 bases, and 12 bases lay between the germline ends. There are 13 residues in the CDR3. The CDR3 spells CASSSSVSDIQYF. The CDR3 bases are TGTGCCAGCAGCTCTAGCGTTTCGGACATTCAGTACTTC.

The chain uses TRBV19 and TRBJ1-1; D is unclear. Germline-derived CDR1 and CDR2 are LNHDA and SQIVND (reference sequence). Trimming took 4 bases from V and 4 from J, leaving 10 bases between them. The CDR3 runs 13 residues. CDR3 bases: TGTGCCAGTAGTAGGAGCGCTAGCACTGAAGCTTTCTTT. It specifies CASSRSASTEAFF.